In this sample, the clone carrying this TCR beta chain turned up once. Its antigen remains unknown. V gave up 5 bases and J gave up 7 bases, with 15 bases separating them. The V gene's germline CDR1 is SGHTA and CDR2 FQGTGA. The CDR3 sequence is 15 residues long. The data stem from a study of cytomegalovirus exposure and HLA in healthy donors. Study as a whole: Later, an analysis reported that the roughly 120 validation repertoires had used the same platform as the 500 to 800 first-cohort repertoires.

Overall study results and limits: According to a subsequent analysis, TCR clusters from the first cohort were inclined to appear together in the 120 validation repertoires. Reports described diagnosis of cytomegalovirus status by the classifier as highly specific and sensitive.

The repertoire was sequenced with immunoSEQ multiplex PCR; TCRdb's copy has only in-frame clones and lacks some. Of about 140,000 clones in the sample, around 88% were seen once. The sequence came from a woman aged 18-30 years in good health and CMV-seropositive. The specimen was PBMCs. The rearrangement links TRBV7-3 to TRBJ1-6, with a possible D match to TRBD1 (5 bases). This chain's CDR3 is CASSPTQGKNSPLHF. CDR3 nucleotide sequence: TGTGCCAGCAGCCCCACGCAGGGTAAAAATTCACCCCTCCACTTT.